This T cell receptor (beta chain) was found in a study of CD8+ T cells in alopecia areata. In each case, RNA was isolated and then reverse transcribed into cDNA as the sequencing template. Libraries were prepared by immunoSEQ multiplex PCR; TCRdb keeps only in-frame clonotypes and omits some of them. The sample gives 100,000 to 150,000 clones, around 61% of which show up once; approximately 2.6% is in the top ten. This clone has only a few counts. J gave up 6 bases and V 6 bases, and 3 bases lay outside the gene matches. The germline gives CDR1 SQVTM, CDR2 ANQGSEA. This CDR3 is built from 12 residues.

The rearrangement joins TRBV29-1 to TRBJ2-2, with 8 bases that match TRBD1. Sequencing used CD4+ T cells sorted from blood. The receptor's source is a human donor in good health. The CDR3 region has the DNA TGCAGCGTGGGGACAGGCCCCGGGGAGCTGTTTTTT. Translation: CSVGTGPGELFF.